This T cell receptor (beta chain) is from a study of control samples from healthy donors and cancer patients. TCRdb keeps only in-frame clones here, not all; method: immunoSEQ multiplex PCR. In the table there are around 120,000 clones, around 86% of which are singletons. V was shortened by 5 bases and J by 1 base, with 8 bases between the two germline ends. The germline CDR1 and CDR2 sequences are SGHTA and FQGNSA. CDR3 length: 13 amino acids. Material for sequencing was blood. This clonotype was sampled from a man aged 40-49 years in good health. The chain recombines TRBV7-2 with TRBJ1-1, with unresolved D. CDR3 protein: CASSIQANTEAFF. DNA of the CDR3: TGTGCCAGCAGCATTCAGGCGAACACTGAAGCTTTCTTT.